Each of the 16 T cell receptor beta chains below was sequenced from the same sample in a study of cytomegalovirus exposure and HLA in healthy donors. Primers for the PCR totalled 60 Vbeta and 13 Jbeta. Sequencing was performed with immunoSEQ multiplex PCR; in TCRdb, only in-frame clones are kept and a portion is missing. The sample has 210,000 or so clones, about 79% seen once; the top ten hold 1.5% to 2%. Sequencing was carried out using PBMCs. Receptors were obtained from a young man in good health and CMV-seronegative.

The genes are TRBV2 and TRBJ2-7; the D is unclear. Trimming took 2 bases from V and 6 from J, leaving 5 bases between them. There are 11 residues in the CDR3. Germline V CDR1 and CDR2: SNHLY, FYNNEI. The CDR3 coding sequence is TGTGCCAGCAGTGAACCGGGCGAGCAGTACTTC. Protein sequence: CASSEPGEQYF.

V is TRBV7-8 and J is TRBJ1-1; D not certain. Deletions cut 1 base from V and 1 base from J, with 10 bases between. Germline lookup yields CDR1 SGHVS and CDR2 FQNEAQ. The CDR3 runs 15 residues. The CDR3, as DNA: TGTGCCAGCAGCTTAGTGGAGGTTCCGAACACTGAAGCTTTCTTT. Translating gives CASSLVEVPNTEAFF.

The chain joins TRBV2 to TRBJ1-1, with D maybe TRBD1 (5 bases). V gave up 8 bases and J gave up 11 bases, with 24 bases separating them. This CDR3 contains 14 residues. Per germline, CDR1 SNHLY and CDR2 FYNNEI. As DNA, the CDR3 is TGTGCCAGCTCCGGGGGGAATCTCTACCCGGGGGCTTTCTTT. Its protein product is CASSGGNLYPGAFF.

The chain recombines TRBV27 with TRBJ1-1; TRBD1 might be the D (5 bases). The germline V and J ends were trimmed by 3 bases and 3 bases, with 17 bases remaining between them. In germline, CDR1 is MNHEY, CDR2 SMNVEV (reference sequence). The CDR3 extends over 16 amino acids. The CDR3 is CASSFGRVRDYTEAFF. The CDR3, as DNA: TGTGCCAGCAGTTTTGGGAGGGTGAGGGACTACACTGAAGCTTTCTTT.

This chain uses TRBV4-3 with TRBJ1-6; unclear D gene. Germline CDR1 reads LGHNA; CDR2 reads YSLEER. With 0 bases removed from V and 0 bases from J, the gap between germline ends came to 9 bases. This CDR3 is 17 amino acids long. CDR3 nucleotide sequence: TGCGCCAGCAGCCAAGATCCCCGGAGCTCCTATAATTCACCCCTCCACTTT. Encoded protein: CASSQDPRSSYNSPLHF.

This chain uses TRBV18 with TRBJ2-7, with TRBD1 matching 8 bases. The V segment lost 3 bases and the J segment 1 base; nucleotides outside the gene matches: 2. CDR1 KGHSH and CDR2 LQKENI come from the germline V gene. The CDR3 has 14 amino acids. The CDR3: CASSPRQGSYEQYF. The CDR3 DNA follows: TGTGCCAGCTCACCCCGACAGGGGTCCTACGAGCAGTACTTC.

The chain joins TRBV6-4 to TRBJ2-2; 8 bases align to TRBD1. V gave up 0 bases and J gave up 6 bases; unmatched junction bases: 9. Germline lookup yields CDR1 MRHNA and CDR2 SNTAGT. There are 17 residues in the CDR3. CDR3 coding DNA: TGTGCCAGCAGTGACTCTCCCGGGACAGGCGGCTCCGGGGAGCTGTTTTTT. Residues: CASSDSPGTGGSGELFF.

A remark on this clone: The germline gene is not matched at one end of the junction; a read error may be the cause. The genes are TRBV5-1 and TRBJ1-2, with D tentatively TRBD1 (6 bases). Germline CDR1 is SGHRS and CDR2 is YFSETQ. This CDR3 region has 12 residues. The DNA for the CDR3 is TGCGCCAGCAGATTGGAAGGGGGAGGCTACACCTTC. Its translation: CASRLEGGGYTF.

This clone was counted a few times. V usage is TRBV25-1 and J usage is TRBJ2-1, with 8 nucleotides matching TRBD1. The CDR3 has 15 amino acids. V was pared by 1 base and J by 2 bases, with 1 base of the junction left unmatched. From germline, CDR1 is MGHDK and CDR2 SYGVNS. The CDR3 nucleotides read TGTGCCAGCAGTGAATCGGGACAGGCCTACAATGAGCAGTTCTTC. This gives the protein CASSESGQAYNEQFF.

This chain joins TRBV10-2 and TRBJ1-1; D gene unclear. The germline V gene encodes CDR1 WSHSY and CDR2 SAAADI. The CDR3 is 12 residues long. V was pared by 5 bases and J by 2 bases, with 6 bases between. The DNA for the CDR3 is TGCGCCAGCAGTATGAGTAACACTGAAGCTTTCTTT. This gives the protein CASSMSNTEAFF.

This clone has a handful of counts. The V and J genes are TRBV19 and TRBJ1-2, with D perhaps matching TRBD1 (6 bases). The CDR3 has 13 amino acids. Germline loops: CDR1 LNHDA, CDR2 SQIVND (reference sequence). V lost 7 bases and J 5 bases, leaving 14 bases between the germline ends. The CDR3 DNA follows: TGTGCCAGTACTAGGGGGGGGACGTATGGCTACACCTTC. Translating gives CASTRGGTYGYTF.

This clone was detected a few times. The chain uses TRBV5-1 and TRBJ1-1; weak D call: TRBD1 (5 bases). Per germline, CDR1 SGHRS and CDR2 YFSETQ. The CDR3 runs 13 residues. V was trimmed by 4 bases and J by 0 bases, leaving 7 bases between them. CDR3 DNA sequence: TGCGCCAGCAGCATGGACATGAACACTGAAGCTTTCTTT. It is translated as CASSMDMNTEAFF.

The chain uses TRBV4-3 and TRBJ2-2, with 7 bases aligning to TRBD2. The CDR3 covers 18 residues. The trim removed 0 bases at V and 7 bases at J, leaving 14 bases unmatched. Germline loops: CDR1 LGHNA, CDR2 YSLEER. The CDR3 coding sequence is TGCGCCAGCAGCCAAGAAGTGGGAGGGCCTGTCTCAGGCGGGGAGCTGTTTTTT. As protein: CASSQEVGGPVSGGELFF.

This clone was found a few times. In DNA, the CDR3 is TGTGCCAGCAGCGGACGACAGGGCTACGAGCAGTACTTC. Translation: CASSGRQGYEQYF. The chain has TRBV7-9 and TRBJ2-7; 7 positions agree with TRBD1. Germline V gives CDR1 SEHNR, CDR2 FQNEAQ (reference sequence). V shed 5 bases and J 3 bases; nucleotides not matched to a gene: 4. CDR3 length equals 13 residues.

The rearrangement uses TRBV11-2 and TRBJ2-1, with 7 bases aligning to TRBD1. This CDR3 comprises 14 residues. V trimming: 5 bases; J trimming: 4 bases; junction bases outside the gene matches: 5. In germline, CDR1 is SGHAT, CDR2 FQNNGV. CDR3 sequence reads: CASSLPTGYNEQFF. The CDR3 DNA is TGTGCCAGCAGCCTTCCGACAGGGTACAATGAGCAGTTCTTC.

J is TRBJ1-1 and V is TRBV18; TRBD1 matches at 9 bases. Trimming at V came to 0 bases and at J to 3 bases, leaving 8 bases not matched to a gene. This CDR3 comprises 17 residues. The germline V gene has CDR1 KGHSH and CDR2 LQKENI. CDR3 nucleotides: TGTGCCAGCTCACCACCAGGGTCACGGACAGGGGACACTGAAGCTTTCTTT. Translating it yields CASSPPGSRTGDTEAFF. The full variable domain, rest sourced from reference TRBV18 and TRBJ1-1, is NAGVMQNPRHLVRRRGQEARLRCSPMKGHSHVYWYRQLPEEGLKFMVYLQKENIIDESGMPKERFSAEFPKEGPSILRIQQVVRGDSAAYFCASSPPGSRTGDTEAFFGQGTRLTVV.